The T cell receptor (beta chain) described here comes from a study of cytomegalovirus exposure and HLA in healthy donors (dated 2017 in TCRdb). For the wider study: An earlier analysis of some 550 of the donors reported more than 250 Gb of sequence data and 120 million or so unique TCR beta sequences from 150 million to 200 million T cells. An early release covering just under 650 HLA-typed donors comprised about 320 gigabases of sequencing data and some 79 million unique TCR sequences. The genetic ancestry cluster associated with self-reported Caucasian donors included 70% to 85% of the 398 genotyped donors. The study aimed to test whether cataloging public T cell receptors could reveal signatures of past pathogen exposure. The study used immunosequencing to profile the T cell repertoires of 600 to 850 subjects and linked those repertoires to cytomegalovirus serostatus. Besides the first cohort of approximately 710 subjects, a separate validation cohort made up of 120 or so different subjects was used. High-throughput TCR immunosequencing, statistical association of individual TCRs with disease status, and machine learning were combined to predict cytomegalovirus infection status. In a later analysis, previously published TCR beta repertoires from several hundred donors were re-analyzed and high-resolution HLA genotyping was added so that TCR occurrence patterns could be studied. In the later analysis, no new phenotypic data were used to find candidate immune exposures; instead, reliance was placed on TCR beta sequences and their occurrence across donors. To decide whether each TCR beta V gene segment behaved as functional or pseudogenic, an earlier analysis of some 600 of the donors relied on high-throughput TCR beta sequencing. Alongside the repertoire data, information on donor age, sex, ethnicity and CMV serostatus was compiled. Genome-wide SNP genotypes for about 60% of the 666 donors were used in a later genetic analysis, which treated that subset as a discovery cohort. Every repertoire in the discovery cohort had been generated on one and the same sequencing platform. HLA typing covered class I and class II loci at four-digit resolution. The number of donors typed differed by locus, with about 629-640 for A, B, C, DRB1 and DQB1, roughly 520 for DQA1, 600 to 610 for DPA1, and 400 to 490 for DPB1. A handful of DR-DQ haplotypes were treated as single units for association and clustering because of strong linkage in the cohort. Among 398 genotyped donors of the cohort, an average of about 240,000 unique TCR beta nucleotide sequences was sequenced per donor, of which approximately 19% were non-productive.

The cohort was made up of around 720 healthy bone marrow donors. At the time of sampling, all cohort members were nominally healthy, though unrecorded immune exposures were likely present. The donor was CMV seronegative and was included in the group of a few hundred seronegative cohort members. Every donor gave a peripheral blood sample, and the peripheral blood mononuclear cells from that sample were used for TCR beta sequencing. The Qiagen DNeasy Blood Extraction Kit was used to extract genomic DNA from the blood cell samples. CDR3 length: 16 amino acids, cysteine to phenylalanine. The only DNA kept is the CDR3, 48 bases in frame from the first base. The germline V gene encodes CDR1 LNHDA and CDR2 SQIVND (reference sequence). The germline ends are 20 bases apart after V is trimmed by 6 bases and J by 3 bases. In the case of this clone: Its antigen is currently not known.

Library construction relied on the immunoSEQ multiplex PCR assay. The multiplex PCR relied on a mix of 60 forward primers for TCR Vbeta segments and 13 reverse primers for TCR Jbeta segments. The CDR3 region of rearranged TCR beta genes was amplified from genomic DNA with a multiplex PCR assay. On the Illumina HiSeq System, the amplified TCR beta libraries were sequenced as 87-base-pair reads. The authors' pipeline ran thus. In a later analysis, 80 million or so unique TCR beta chains were counted across the approximately 620 repertoires, and roughly 10 million of these chains were shared by at least two donors. Raw reads were error-corrected and collapsed into unique sequences with a nearest-neighbor algorithm that merged closely related sequences to remove PCR and sequencing errors. CDR3 sequences were aligned to IMGT reference sequences to assign V, D and J gene segments. For a sequence to be retained, a match of at least six nucleotides was required to both a V gene segment and a J gene segment. Rearrangements were classified as productive when the CDR3 lacked stop codons and remained in frame with V and J, and all other rearrangements were classified as non-productive. Following IMGT convention, CDR3 was defined as the stretch from the second conserved V-encoded cysteine up to the conserved J-encoded phenylalanine. In an earlier analysis of 587 of the donors, sequences lacking an unambiguous match to a single V gene segment were excluded. In an earlier analysis of 587 of the donors, a V segment was called functional when productive rearrangements were above 56.7%, and segregating when the standard deviation between donors exceeded 5%. A statistical classification framework was built for diagnosing cytomegalovirus status from the catalog of TCR beta chain sequences. V and J gene assignment, in a later analysis, came from comparing TCR nucleotide sequences with IMGT/GENE-DB human TR gene sequences. In a later analysis, CDR3 sequences and most-parsimonious VDJ recombination scenarios were assigned using the TCRdist pipeline. A later analysis defined each TCR beta chain by its CDR3 amino acid sequence plus V-gene family, and excluded reads lacking a unique V-gene family. A later analysis removed several hundred highly shared, low-generation-probability nucleotide sequences to deal with suspected cross-contamination and a sequencing artifact. In a later analysis, a clonal expansion index for each public chain was calculated from normalized within-repertoire ranks of inferred template counts. In a later analysis, generation probabilities were computed with a VDJ recombination model fitted to out-of-frame rearrangements, and the resulting probabilities were checked against IGoR. In a later analysis, TCR-TCR, TCR-HLA and TCR-CMV co-occurrence was scored with hypergeometric tests, and a repertoire-size bias correction was applied to TCR pairs. A later analysis estimated false discovery rates by permuting HLA or CMV assignments 20 times. In a later analysis, co-occurring TCRs were grouped using DBSCAN, and TCRdist sequence similarity was added for clustering within HLA-allele-positive subsets. For co-occurrence clustering, repertoires with fewer than 30,000 or more than 120,000 public chains were excluded, along with roughly 5 repertoires with anomalous nucleotide sharing. As stored in TCRdb, this immuneACCESS dataset retains in-frame rearrangements with V and J assigned. A fraction of the clones does not appear; measured against another copy, unresolved V genes explain less than half of the discrepancy, and the remainder lacks a known reason. That table is the source of V, J and clone size, and D and trimming were worked out from the DNA. The sample table includes 30,000 to 35,000 clones. The ten largest account for roughly 3.5% of the sample.

Overall study outcomes, separate from this receptor: Assigning TCR associations to individual alleles was difficult when HLA alleles, especially DR and DQ, strongly co-occurred. Compared with the 666-donor mean, donors in an Asian-associated ancestry cluster had fewer N-insertions in productive TCRs, according to a later genetic analysis. A later analysis found that HLA-associated TCR beta chains were more clonally expanded and had lower generation probabilities than equally common non-associated chains. Specific HLA alleles were associated with more than 15,000 TCR beta sequences at a false discovery rate of 0.05 in a later analysis. Correlated functional status among segregating V segments might be attributable to linkage disequilibrium, but an unknown experimental factor could not be ruled out. The earlier analysis of nearly 600 of the donors excluded approximately 15 rarely observed V segments, including chromosome 9 orphons, because counts were too low. An earlier analysis of approximately 600 of the donors showed that most TCR beta V segments appeared in productive rearrangements either about 87% or about 30% of the time, which broadly matched IMGT annotations. A further reported finding was that TCR beta sequences accurately predicted the HLA-A and HLA-B alleles for most subjects in the first cohort. CMV serostatus was the only immune exposure information available for the cohort. The study gave a list of under 200 TCR beta chains associated with cytomegalovirus. Roughly uniform sequencing depth across donors was assumed in presence/absence analyses, although this assumption may not hold. An association between a missense DCLRE1C variant and V-gene and J-gene trimming of TCR beta chains was found in a later genetic analysis and replicated in an independent cohort. A later analysis found that most CMV-associated TCR beta chains appeared HLA-restricted, with HLA associations seemingly driven largely by CMV exposure. A later analysis found that TCR association rates varied across HLA loci, with DRB1 alleles showing the most associated TCRs and HLA-C alleles the fewest. Most TCR sequences were seen in very few donors, while some public TCRs were found in many individuals. The 87-base-pair reads could not distinguish some IMGT-functional V segments, including TRBV6-2 and TRBV6-3, so those segments were excluded. A cluster of highly shared sequence variants was judged likely to represent a technical artifact of the sequencing pipeline. The authors suggested that the approach could potentially be generalized to other disease states and immunological phenotypes. In a later analysis, several top co-occurrence clusters were reported to appear linked to parvovirus B19, influenza, CMV and Epstein-Barr virus. The cohort was sequenced for TCR beta chains only, and without alpha or paired-chain data the features that could be detected were limited. The classifier was reported to diagnose cytomegalovirus status with high specificity and sensitivity in both the original cohort and the validation cohort. Because HLA typing was missing for some donors at each locus, association tests included only the typed subset. In vitro tests confirmed that three of the cytomegalovirus-associated TCR beta chains recognize cytomegalovirus antigens.

Recombination connected TRBV19 to TRBJ1-1, with no confident D gene call. Sequenced material: PBMCs. This clonotype originated in a man aged 35 to 55 in good health and CMV-seronegative. Here is the DNA: TGTGCCAGTAGAAAAGTATCCCCCCGGCGGGACACTGAAGCTTTCTTT. It translates to CASRKVSPRRDTEAFF.